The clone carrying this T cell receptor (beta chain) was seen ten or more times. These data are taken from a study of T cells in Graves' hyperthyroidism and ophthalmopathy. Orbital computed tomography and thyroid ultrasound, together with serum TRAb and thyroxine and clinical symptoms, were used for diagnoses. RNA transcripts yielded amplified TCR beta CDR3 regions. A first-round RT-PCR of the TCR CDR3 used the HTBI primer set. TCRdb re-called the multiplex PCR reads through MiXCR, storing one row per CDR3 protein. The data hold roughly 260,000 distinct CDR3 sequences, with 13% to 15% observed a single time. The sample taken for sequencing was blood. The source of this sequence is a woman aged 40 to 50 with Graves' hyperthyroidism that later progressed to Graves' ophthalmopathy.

This CDR3 reads CASKHGAGGPNEQFF. The CDR3 nucleotides are TGTGCCAGCAAGCACGGAGCGGGAGGCCCCAATGAGCAGTTCTTC. The genes are TRBV2 and TRBJ2-1, with TRBD2 matching 9 bases. There are 15 residues in the CDR3. Germline CDR1 and CDR2: SNHLY and FYNNEI. J was trimmed by 6 bases and V by 7 bases; bases with no gene match: 10.